The rows below give T cell receptor beta chains drawn from one sample of a study of post-analysis software for immune sequencing data. TCRdb re-called the PCR reads with MiXCR, one entry per CDR3 protein. This sample has about 460,000 distinct CDR3 sequences, with around 40% found just once. Sequencing was carried out using blood. The receptor source for this set is a girl under 18 with multiple sclerosis. CDR3s include the opening cysteine and the closing phenylalanine or tryptophan. The D gene is left open where the match is weak. Clone size appears in some rows only: once, few, many, or a class for an expanded clone.

v_call	j_call	clone_size	d_call	cdr3_nt	cdr3_aa
TRBV20-1	TRBJ2-3	NA	TRBD2	TGCAGTGTAGTTGGCCTCTTGGGGACTAGTGGGAGTCGCAATACGCAGTATTTT	CSVVGLLGTSGSRNTQYF
TRBV7-3	TRBJ2-1	NA	TRBD2	TGTGCCAGCAGCTTAACGGGTAGCGGGAGGGCGAATGAGCAGTTCTTC	CASSLTGSGRANEQFF
TRBV24-1	TRBJ1-5	NA	TRBD1	TGTGCCGCTACAGGGGGTAACAATCAGCCCCAGCATTTT	CAATGGNNQPQHF
TRBV29-1	TRBJ1-4	NA	NA	TGCAGCGTACGGAGCGGAGTAAAAAATGAAAAACTGTTTTTT	CSVRSGVKNEKLFF
TRBV27	TRBJ1-2	few	NA	TGTGCCAGCACTTCAGGGAAATGGTATGGCTACACCTTC	CASTSGKWYGYTF
TRBV5-1	TRBJ2-5	NA	NA	TGCGCCAGCAGCTTGGCCAGACATCAAGAGACCCAGTACTTC	CASSLARHQETQYF
TRBV20-1	TRBJ2-3	NA	NA	TGCAGTGCTAGAGATACCAACAGGGGGGGAACAGATACGCAGTATTTT	CSARDTNRGGTDTQYF
TRBV7-2	TRBJ2-7	few	NA	TGTGCCAGCAGCTGGCGGGACTCGAGCTACGAGCAGTACTTC	CASSWRDSSYEQYF
TRBV20-1	TRBJ2-1	NA	NA	TGCAGTGCTAGAGACCCAAGGGGGAGGAATGAGCAGTTCTTC	CSARDPRGRNEQFF
TRBV7-7	TRBJ2-1	few	TRBD2	TGTGCTAGCAGCGCCGTTGAGGGAGGGCCAGATGAGCAGTTCTTC	CASSAVEGGPDEQFF
TRBV28	TRBJ1-4	once	NA	TGTGCCAGCAGCTCCCGTGGGGTTAATGAAAAACTGTTTTTT	CASSSRGVNEKLFF
TRBV7-8	TRBJ2-3	NA	NA	TGTGCCAGCAGCCCCGGGACGGAACATACGCAGTATTTT	CASSPGTEHTQYF
TRBV27	TRBJ2-1	NA	TRBD2	TGTGCCAGCAGTCCCGACAGCGGGAACTACAATGAGCAGTTCTTC	CASSPDSGNYNEQFF